This TCR beta chain was documented in a study of CD8 T cells in Susac syndrome. RNA totalling about 0.5 to 1 ug underwent reverse transcription with random hexamers. TCRdb fed the immunoSEQ multiplex PCR reads into MiXCR, producing one record per CDR3 protein. The table records about 73,000 distinct CDR3 sequences, about 95% of them present only once. Trimming left V 8 bases short and J 0 bases short, with 11 bases between. Looked up from germline, CDR1 is SNHLY and CDR2 is FYNNEI. The CDR3 length is 14 residues. The chain carries TRBV2 and TRBJ1-5, with D perhaps TRBD1 (5 bases). The source of this sequence is a human donor with multiple sclerosis. The sequenced sample was CD8+ T cells from PBMCs. Here the CDR3 reads CASSWDVSNQPQHF. CDR3 coding DNA: TGTGCCAGCTCATGGGACGTTAGCAATCAGCCCCAGCATTTT.